The clone carrying this T cell receptor beta chain has a handful of counts. Its target is unknown. TCRdb passed the 5' RACE reads through MiXCR, listing each CDR3 protein once. Of 350,000 to 500,000 distinct CDR3 sequences in the sample, 20% were seen once. J gave up 5 bases and V 5 bases, and 7 bases lay outside the gene matches. The CDR3 is made up of 15 amino acids. CDR1 is MNHEY and CDR2 is SVGAGI in the germline V gene. The data were obtained in a study of T-cell memory formation after mild COVID-19. About the study: TCR clusters were largely donor specific. Study-wide findings and caveats: Some SARS-CoV-2-responding clones were already detected in memory before infection.

The origin of this receptor is an adult woman who had mild COVID-19 (a few samples of this study predate the infection). Cell type and time point are not known. The sample consisted of PBMCs or a T cell subset sorted from them (not recorded which). The chain is built from TRBV6-5 and TRBJ1-4; 8 bases fit TRBD1. The CDR3 here is CASSNAGTGNEKLFF. DNA of the CDR3: TGTGCCAGCAGTAACGCCGGGACAGGCAATGAAAAACTGTTTTTT.